What follows are 14 T cell receptor beta chains derived from one specimen sequenced in a study of T cell responses to AZD1222 COVID-19 vaccine. Produced via immunoSEQ multiplex PCR; TCRdb's table is partial and in-frame only. This table holds 100,000 to 150,000 clones, just over 90% found once. The material was peripheral blood, obtained on day 0 of AZD1222 vaccination. The receptor set was obtained from an adult in good health.

The chain's CDR3 is CAISDPDTQYF. DNA for the CDR3: TGTGCCATCAGTGACCCAGATACGCAGTATTTT. The chain employs TRBV10-3 and TRBJ2-3, with no clear D. Germline CDR1 is ENHRY and CDR2 is SYGVKD. The CDR3 has 11 amino acids. Deletions cut 3 bases from V and 4 bases from J, with 2 bases between.

The CDR3 DNA reads TGCGCCAGCAGCGGGGTACAGGGTGCAACTAATGAAAAACTGTTTTTT. It encodes CASSGVQGATNEKLFF. The V call is TRBV4-1, the J call TRBJ1-4; D might be TRBD1 (6 bases). With 5 bases removed from V and 0 bases from J, the gap between germline ends came to 13 bases. This CDR3 has 16 amino acids. Looked up from germline, CDR1 is MGHRA and CDR2 is YSYEKL.

V and J are TRBV7-9 and TRBJ1-2, with D perhaps matching TRBD1 (6 bases). Per the germline V gene, CDR1 is SEHNR and CDR2 is FQNEAQ (reference sequence). The V and J ends lost 3 bases and 3 bases respectively, with 8 bases between them. CDR3 length equals 13 residues. CDR3 in amino acids: CASSLGADYGYTF. CDR3 sequence (DNA): TGTGCCAGCAGCTTGGGGGCGGACTATGGCTACACCTTC.

The gene calls are TRBV5-1 and TRBJ1-3; D uncertain. V shed 0 bases and J shed 0 bases, with 10 bases lying between them. The CDR3 totals 16 residues. The V gene's germline CDR1 is SGHRS and CDR2 YFSETQ. The CDR3 here is CASSLEVRNSGNTIYF. The DNA for the CDR3 is TGCGCCAGCAGCTTGGAGGTGAGGAACTCTGGAAACACCATATATTTT.

The rearrangement uses TRBV6-5 and TRBJ2-1; D is unclear. V was trimmed by 0 bases and J by 10 bases, leaving 16 bases between them. The CDR3 contains 15 residues. The germline V gene encodes CDR1 MNHEY and CDR2 SVGAGI. CDR3 nucleotides: TGTGCCAGCAGTTACTCGGGTGGCGCAATGGGCGAGCAGTTCTTC. Encoded protein: CASSYSGGAMGEQFF.

The CDR3 here is CASSLARSSWDLEAFF. The CDR3, as DNA: TGTGCCAGCAGCTTAGCGAGGTCGAGTTGGGACCTCGAAGCTTTCTTT. The V and J genes are TRBV7-9 and TRBJ1-1, with D possibly matching TRBD1 (5 bases). This CDR3 region has 16 residues. V dropped 0 bases and J dropped 8 bases, with 19 bases sitting between them. Looked up from germline, CDR1 is SEHNR and CDR2 is FQNEAQ (reference sequence).

This chain uses TRBV30 with TRBJ1-2; no clear D gene. Trimming pared 0 bases from V and 2 bases from J, leaving 13 bases between. Germline assignment: CDR1 GTSNPN and CDR2 SVGIG (reference sequence). This CDR3 is 15 amino acids long. CDR3 in DNA: TGTGCCTGGAGTGTACCCCGTGGGGTGAACTATGGCTACACCTTC. The encoded protein is CAWSVPRGVNYGYTF.

The chain carries TRBV5-1 and TRBJ2-2; 8 bases are a match to TRBD2. V dropped 4 bases and J dropped 5; count of bases not matched to a gene: 10. Germline V gives CDR1 SGHRS, CDR2 YFSETQ. The CDR3 is 16 residues long. This chain's CDR3 is CASSVAVAGQTGELFF. In DNA form, the CDR3 reads TGCGCCAGCAGCGTGGCGGTAGCGGGGCAAACCGGGGAGCTGTTTTTT.

The rearrangement uses TRBV4-1 and TRBJ1-6; 7 bases map to TRBD1. CDR3 length: 16 residues. With 4 bases clipped from V and 6 bases from J, the junction kept 9 bases outside the gene matches. Germline V gene sequence: CDR1 MGHRA, CDR2 YSYEKL. The CDR3 sequence is CASSPPKGQANSPLHF. Here the CDR3 DNA reads TGCGCCAGCAGCCCCCCCAAAGGACAGGCTAATTCACCCCTCCACTTT.

The J gene is TRBJ2-5, the V gene TRBV10-3; TRBD1 aligns across 9 bases. After removal of 5 bases from V and 2 bases from J, the junction contained 3 bases not matched to a gene. Germline CDR1 is ENHRY and CDR2 is SYGVKD. The CDR3 contains 14 residues. The CDR3 nucleotides read TGTGCCATCAGTATACAGGGGGCTCAAGAGACCCAGTACTTC. Amino acid sequence: CAISIQGAQETQYF.

J is TRBJ2-2 and V is TRBV19; D not certain. CDR1 is LNHDA and CDR2 is SQIVND in the germline V gene (reference sequence). The V end was cut by 2 bases, the J end by 10 bases, with 5 bases between. The CDR3 length is 11 residues. The CDR3 nucleotides read TGTGCCAGTAGTATATCCGTGGAGCTGTTTTTT. Residues: CASSISVELFF.

The V gene is TRBV28, the J gene TRBJ2-7; D might be TRBD1 (6 bases). Germline V gene data show CDR1 as MDHEN and CDR2 as SYDVKM. This CDR3 comprises 15 residues. V was pared by 3 bases and J by 5 bases, with 17 bases between. CDR3 bases: TGTGCCAGCAGTTTTAGAGGACAGCGCGAGAACGAGCAGTACTTC. Protein sequence: CASSFRGQRENEQYF.

The chain employs TRBV7-3 and TRBJ1-3; no firm D call. V was trimmed by 7 bases and J by 0 bases, leaving 13 bases between them. The CDR3 is made up of 15 amino acids. Germline CDR1 is SGHTA and CDR2 is FQGTGA. This chain's CDR3 is CASTLTGDSGNTIYF. The CDR3 DNA reads as TGTGCCAGCACCTTGACCGGAGACTCTGGAAACACCATATATTTT.

The J gene is TRBJ1-5, the V gene TRBV21-1; TRBD1 is the table's D call and was not checked against the DNA. TRBV21-1 is a recognized pseudogene. CDR3 length: 20 amino acids. The CDR3 here is CASSKVGVRGCFEGNQPQHF. CDR3 nucleotides: TGTGCCAGCAGCAAAGTAGGAGTCAGGGGGTGTTTCGAGGGCAATCAGCCCCAGCATTTT.